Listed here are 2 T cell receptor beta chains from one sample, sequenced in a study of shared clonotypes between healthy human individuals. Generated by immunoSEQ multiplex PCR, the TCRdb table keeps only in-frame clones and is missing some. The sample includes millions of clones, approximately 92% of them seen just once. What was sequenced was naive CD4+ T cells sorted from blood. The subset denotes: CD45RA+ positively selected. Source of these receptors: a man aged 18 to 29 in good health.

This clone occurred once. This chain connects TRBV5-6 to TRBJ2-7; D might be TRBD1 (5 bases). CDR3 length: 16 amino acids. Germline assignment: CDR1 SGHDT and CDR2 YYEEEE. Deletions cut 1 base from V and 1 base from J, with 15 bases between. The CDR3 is CASSLRTNGLSYEQYF. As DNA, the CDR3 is TGTGCCAGCAGCTTGAGGACAAACGGGCTTTCCTACGAGCAGTACTTC.

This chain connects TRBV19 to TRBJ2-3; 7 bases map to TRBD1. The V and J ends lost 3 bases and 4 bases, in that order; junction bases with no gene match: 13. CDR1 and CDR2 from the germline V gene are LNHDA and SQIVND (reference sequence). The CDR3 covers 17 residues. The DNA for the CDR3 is TGTGCCAGTAGTATCGCGACAGGGATATTTTCGGCAGATACGCAGTATTTT. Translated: CASSIATGIFSADTQYF.